The 10 T cell receptor beta chains listed next were all sequenced from one sample in a study of OX40 agonist ivuxolimab in advanced cancers. Assay: immunoSEQ multiplex PCR; the TCRdb copy retains only in-frame clones and omits some. The sample includes about 55,000 clones, about 88% of them seen just once. The sample consisted of CD4+ or CD8+ T cells sorted from blood, taken in a trial of the OX40 agonist ivuxolimab. The receptor source for this set is an adult with an advanced solid tumor such as melanoma, head and neck, liver or kidney cancer.

This clone was counted a single time. The rearrangement joins TRBV2 to TRBJ1-1; the D is unclear. This CDR3 has 13 amino acids. Germline assignment: CDR1 SNHLY and CDR2 FYNNEI. The V gene lost 4 bases and the J gene lost 3 bases, with 9 bases spanning the gap. The CDR3 DNA follows: TGTGCCAGCAGTGCAGAGAGCTACACTGAAGCTTTCTTT. Its translation is CASSAESYTEAFF. Variable domain in full (rest from reference TRBV2 and TRBJ1-1): EPEVTQTPSHQVTQMGQEVILRCVPISNHLYFYWYRQILGQKVEFLVSFYNNEISEKSEIFDDQFSVERPDGSNFTLKIRSTKLEDSAMYFCASSAESYTEAFFGQGTRLTVV.

This clone was seen just once. The genes are TRBV6-1 and TRBJ1-2, with 10 positions matching TRBD1. Germline V gene sequence: CDR1 MNHNS, CDR2 SASEGT. The CDR3 sequence is 15 residues long. J gave up 5 bases and V 4 bases, and 7 bases lay outside the gene matches. The CDR3 region has the DNA TGTGCCAGCAGTGCCCAGGACAGGGGGGAGTATGGCTACACCTTC. Translated, it gives CASSAQDRGEYGYTF.

The chain recombines TRBV29-1 with TRBJ2-2, with unresolved D. Germline lookup yields CDR1 SQVTM and CDR2 ANQGSEA. The CDR3 consists of 12 residues. Deletions cut 3 bases from V and 2 bases from J, with 4 bases between. CDR3 amino acids: CSVDHNTGELFF. DNA of the CDR3: TGCAGCGTTGATCATAACACCGGGGAGCTGTTTTTT.

The J gene is TRBJ1-2, the V gene TRBV5-1, with D tentatively TRBD1 (5 bases). V lost 6 bases to trimming and J lost 7 bases, with 22 bases between them. CDR1 is SGHRS and CDR2 is YFSETQ in the germline V gene. This CDR3 contains 15 residues. CDR3 coding DNA: TGCGCCAGCACCTCCAACCCAGGGAGCGTTGTTGGCTACACCTTC. Translated: CASTSNPGSVVGYTF. Based on the CDR3 plus reference TRBV5-1 and TRBJ1-2, the full variable domain is KAGVTQTPRYLIKTRGQQVTLSCSPISGHRSVSWYQQTPGQGLQFLFEYFSETQRNKGNFPGRFSGRQFSNSRSEMNVSTLELGDSALYLCASTSNPGSVVGYTFGSGTRLTVV.

This chain joins TRBV5-4 and TRBJ2-1; D may be TRBD1 (6 bases). V was cut by 5 bases and J by 2 bases, with 17 bases left in between. The CDR3 spans 16 residues. In germline, CDR1 is SGHNT, CDR2 YYREEE (reference sequence). CDR3 DNA sequence: TGTGCCAGCAGTAGCCCGGGACAATCACCCTACAATGAGCAGTTCTTC. This encodes CASSSPGQSPYNEQFF.

CDR3 in amino acids: CASSPRGGGTGELFF. The CDR3 DNA reads as TGCGCCAGCAGCCCCCGCGGGGGGGGAACCGGGGAGCTGTTTTTT. This chain connects TRBV5-1 to TRBJ2-2; 9 positions agree with TRBD2. The germline V gene has CDR1 SGHRS and CDR2 YFSETQ. After removal of 4 bases from V and 5 bases from J, the junction contained 6 bases not matched to a gene. This CDR3 is built from 15 residues.

The chain links TRBV2 to TRBJ1-2; 10 bases match TRBD1. Germline V gives CDR1 SNHLY, CDR2 FYNNEI. V dropped 8 bases and J dropped 5; count of bases not matched to a gene: 5. The CDR3 runs to 13 residues. In nucleotides, the CDR3 is TGTGCCAGCCACGGACAGGGGGTTTATGGCTACACCTTC. Residues: CASHGQGVYGYTF.

The chain uses TRBV19 and TRBJ1-3; D gene uncertain. Germline loops: CDR1 LNHDA, CDR2 SQIVND (reference sequence). Trimming stripped 3 bases from V and 4 bases from J, with 4 bases between. The CDR3 sequence is 12 residues long. CDR3 nucleotides: TGTGCCAGTAGTATGACCGGAAACACCATATATTTT. This sequence encodes CASSMTGNTIYF.

V and J are TRBV27 and TRBJ1-2, with D uncertain. V shed 2 bases and J shed 2 bases, with 9 bases lying between them. CDR3 length: 14 residues. Germline assignment: CDR1 MNHEY and CDR2 SMNVEV (reference sequence). Here the CDR3 DNA reads TGTGCCAGCAGTTTACGCCCGGAGAACTATGGCTACACCTTC. Translated, it gives CASSLRPENYGYTF.

This CDR3 reads CAMLKEDGYTF. The CDR3 bases are TGTGCCATGCTCAAGGAAGATGGCTACACCTTC. The J gene is TRBJ1-2, the V gene TRBV28; D ambiguous. This CDR3 spans 11 amino acids. V gave up 10 bases and J gave up 6 bases, with 12 bases separating them. Germline V gene lookup returns CDR1 MDHEN and CDR2 SYDVKM.